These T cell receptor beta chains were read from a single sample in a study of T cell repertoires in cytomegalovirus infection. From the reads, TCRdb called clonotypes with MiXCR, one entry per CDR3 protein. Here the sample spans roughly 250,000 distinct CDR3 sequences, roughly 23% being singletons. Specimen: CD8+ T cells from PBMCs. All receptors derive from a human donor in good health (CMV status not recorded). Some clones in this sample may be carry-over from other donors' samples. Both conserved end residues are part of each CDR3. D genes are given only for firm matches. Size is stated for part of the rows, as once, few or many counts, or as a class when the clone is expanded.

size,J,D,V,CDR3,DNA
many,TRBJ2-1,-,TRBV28,CASSLLDSSNEQFF,TGTGCCAGCAGTTTGTTAGACAGTTCCAATGAGCAGTTCTTC
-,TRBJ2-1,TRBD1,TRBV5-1,CASSPGGGQGAGNEQFF,TGCGCCAGCAGCCCTGGGGGGGGACAGGGGGCAGGCAATGAGCAGTTCTTC
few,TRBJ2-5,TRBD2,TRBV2,CASSEGTSEETQYF,TGTGCCAGCAGTGAGGGGACTAGCGAAGAGACCCAGTACTTC
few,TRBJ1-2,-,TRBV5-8,CASSLEGSYPGGYTF,TGTGCCAGCAGCTTGGAGGGGTCCTACCCGGGTGGCTACACCTTC
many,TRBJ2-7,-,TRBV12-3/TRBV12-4,CASSLGYYEQYF,TGTGCCAGCAGTCTAGGGTACTACGAGCAGTACTTC
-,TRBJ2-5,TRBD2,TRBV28,CASSFSPSGGGQETQYF,TGTGCCAGCAGTTTTAGTCCCAGCGGGGGGGGCCAAGAGACCCAGTACTTC
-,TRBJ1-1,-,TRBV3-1,CASSHYEGPNTEAFF,TGTGCCAGCAGCCATTATGAGGGCCCGAACACTGAAGCTTTCTTT
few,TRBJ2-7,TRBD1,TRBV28,CASSLWTGEGYEQYF,TGTGCCAGCAGCCTATGGACAGGGGAGGGCTACGAGCAGTACTTC
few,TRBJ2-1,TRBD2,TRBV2,CASSEGRGRGEQFF,TGTGCCAGCAGTGAAGGTCGGGGGAGGGGTGAGCAGTTCTTC
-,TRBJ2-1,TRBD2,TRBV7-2,CASSLTSGLYNEQFF,TGTGCCAGCAGCCTTACTAGCGGACTTTACAATGAGCAGTTCTTC
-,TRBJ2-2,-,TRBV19,CASTEGRENTGELFF,TGTGCCAGTACCGAGGGTCGGGAGAACACCGGGGAGCTGTTTTTT
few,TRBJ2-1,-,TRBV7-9,CASSLPSNSGEDNEQFF,TGTGCCAGCAGCTTACCCTCCAACTCGGGGGAAGACAATGAGCAGTTCTTC
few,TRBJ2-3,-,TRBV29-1,CSVDEGDLWDTQYF,TGCAGCGTTGACGAGGGGGACCTTTGGGATACGCAGTATTTT
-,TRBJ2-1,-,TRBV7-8,CASGGGGHEQFF,TGTGCCAGTGGAGGGGGGGGCCATGAGCAGTTCTTC
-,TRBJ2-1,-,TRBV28,CASSLLSSYNDQFF,TGTGCCAGCAGCCTCCTAAGCTCCTACAATGATCAGTTCTTC
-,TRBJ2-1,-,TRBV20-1,CSARDMWGEHTHNEQFF,TGCAGTGCTAGAGATATGTGGGGGGAGCACACACACAATGAGCAGTTCTTC
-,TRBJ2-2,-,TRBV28,CASSLGDPPTGELFF,TGTGCCAGCAGTTTAGGGGACCCACCCACCGGGGAGCTGTTTTTT
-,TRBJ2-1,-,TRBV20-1,CSARGTAYNEQFF,TGCAGTGCTAGAGGAACGGCCTACAATGAGCAGTTCTTC
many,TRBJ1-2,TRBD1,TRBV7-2,CASSSPPDRVMNGYTF,TGTGCCAGCAGCTCCCCCCCCGACAGGGTGATGAACGGCTACACCTTC
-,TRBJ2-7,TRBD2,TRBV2,CASSAPGGSYEQYF,TGTGCCAGCAGTGCCCCCGGGGGGAGCTACGAGCAGTACTTC
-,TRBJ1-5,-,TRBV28,CASSSPTFRGADQPQHF,TGTGCCAGCAGTTCTCCAACGTTTAGGGGCGCGGATCAGCCCCAGCATTTT
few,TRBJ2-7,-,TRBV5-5,CASSPLGRSEQYF,TGTGCCAGCAGCCCCCTGGGACGTAGCGAGCAGTACTTC
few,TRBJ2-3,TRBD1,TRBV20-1,CSARERTGGTDTQYF,TGCAGTGCTAGAGAGAGGACAGGTGGGACAGATACGCAGTATTTT
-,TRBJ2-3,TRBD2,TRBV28,CASSNLAGGPQDTQYF,TGTGCCAGCAGTAACCTAGCGGGGGGGCCGCAGGATACGCAGTATTTT
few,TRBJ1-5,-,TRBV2,CASTRDTGPQPQHF,TGTGCCAGCACCCGGGACACCGGCCCTCAGCCCCAGCATTTT
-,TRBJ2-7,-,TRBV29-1,CSVEDLVGYEQYF,TGCAGCGTTGAAGATCTTGTGGGCTACGAGCAGTACTTC
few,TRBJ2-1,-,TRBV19,CASSIRSGSYNEQFF,TGTGCCAGTAGTATACGGTCGGGGTCCTACAATGAGCAGTTCTTC
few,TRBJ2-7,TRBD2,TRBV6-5,CASSYSILAGVPEQYF,TGTGCCAGCAGTTACTCGATCCTAGCGGGGGTCCCCGAGCAGTACTTC
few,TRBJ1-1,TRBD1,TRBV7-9,CASSLDRGAGEAFF,TGTGCCAGCAGCTTAGACAGGGGTGCGGGTGAAGCTTTCTTT
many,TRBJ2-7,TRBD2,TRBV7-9,CASSSGLAAISYEQYF,TGTGCCAGCAGCTCGGGACTAGCGGCCATCTCCTACGAGCAGTACTTC
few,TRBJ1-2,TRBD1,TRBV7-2,CASSQITGVGGYTF,TGTGCCAGCAGCCAAATAACAGGGGTTGGCGGCTACACCTTC
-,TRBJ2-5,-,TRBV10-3,CAIMAQETQYF,TGTGCCATCATGGCTCAAGAGACCCAGTACTTC
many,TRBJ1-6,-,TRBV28,CASSLSRGGSPLHF,TGTGCCAGCAGTTTAAGCAGGGGAGGGTCACCCCTCCACTTT
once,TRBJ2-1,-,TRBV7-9,CASSLPSPYNEQFF,TGTGCCAGCAGCTTACCGTCCCCCTACAATGAGCAGTTCTTC
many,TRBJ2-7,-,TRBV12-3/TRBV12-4,CASRKGSVSYEQYF,TGTGCCAGCAGAAAGGGGTCCGTCTCCTACGAGCAGTACTTC
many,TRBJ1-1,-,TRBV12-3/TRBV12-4,CASRAPNTEAFF,TGTGCCAGCCGGGCTCCGAACACTGAAGCTTTCTTT
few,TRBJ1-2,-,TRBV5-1,CASSSEDLGYGYTF,TGCGCCAGCAGCTCGGAAGACTTAGGCTATGGCTACACCTTC
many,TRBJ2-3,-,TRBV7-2,CASSLRWYHTDTQYF,TGTGCCAGCAGCTTACGGTGGTACCACACAGATACGCAGTATTTT
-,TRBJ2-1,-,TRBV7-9,CASGDWPEQFF,TGTGCCAGCGGCGACTGGCCTGAGCAGTTCTTC
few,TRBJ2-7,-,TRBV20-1,CSAREGWDYEQYF,TGCAGTGCTAGAGAGGGCTGGGACTACGAGCAGTACTTC
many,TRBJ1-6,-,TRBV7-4,CASSLGGLYNSPLHF,TGTGCCAGCAGCTTAGGGGGTCTCTATAATTCACCCCTCCACTTT